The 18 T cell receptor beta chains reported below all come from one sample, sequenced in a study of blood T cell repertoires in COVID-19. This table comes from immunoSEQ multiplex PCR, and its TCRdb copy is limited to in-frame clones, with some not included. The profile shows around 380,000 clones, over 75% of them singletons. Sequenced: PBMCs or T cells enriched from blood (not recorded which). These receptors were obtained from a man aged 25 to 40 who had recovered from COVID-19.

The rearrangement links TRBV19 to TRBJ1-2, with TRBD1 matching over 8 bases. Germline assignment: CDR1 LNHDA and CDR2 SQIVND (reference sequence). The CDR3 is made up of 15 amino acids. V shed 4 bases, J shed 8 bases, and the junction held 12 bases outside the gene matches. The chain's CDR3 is CASSRVRQGQNGYTF. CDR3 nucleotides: TGTGCCAGTAGTAGAGTTCGACAGGGGCAAAACGGCTACACCTTC.

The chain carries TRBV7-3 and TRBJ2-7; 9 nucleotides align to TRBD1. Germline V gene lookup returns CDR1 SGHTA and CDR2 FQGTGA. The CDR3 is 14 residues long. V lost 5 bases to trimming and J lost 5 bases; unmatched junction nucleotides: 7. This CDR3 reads CASSAGTGSHEQYF. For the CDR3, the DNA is TGTGCCAGCAGCGCCGGGACAGGGTCCCACGAGCAGTACTTC.

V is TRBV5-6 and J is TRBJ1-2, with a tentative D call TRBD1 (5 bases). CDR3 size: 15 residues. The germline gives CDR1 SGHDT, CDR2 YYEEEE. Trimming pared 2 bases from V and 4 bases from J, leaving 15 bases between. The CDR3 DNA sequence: TGTGCCAGCAGCTTTAGGGGCACTACGGGCTATGGCTACACCTTC. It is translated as CASSFRGTTGYGYTF.

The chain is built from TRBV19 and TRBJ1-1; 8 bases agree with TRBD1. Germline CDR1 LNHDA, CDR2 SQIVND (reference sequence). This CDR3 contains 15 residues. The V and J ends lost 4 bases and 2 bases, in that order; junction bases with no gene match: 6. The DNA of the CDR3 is TGTGCCAGTAGTACTCAGCCAGGGGGCAACACTGAAGCTTTCTTT. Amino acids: CASSTQPGGNTEAFF.

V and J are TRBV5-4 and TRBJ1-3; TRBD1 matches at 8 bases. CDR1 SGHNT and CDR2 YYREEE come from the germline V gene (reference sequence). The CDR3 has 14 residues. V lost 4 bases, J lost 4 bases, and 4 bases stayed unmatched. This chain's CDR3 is CASSMDRAGNTIYF. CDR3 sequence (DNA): TGTGCCAGCAGCATGGACAGGGCCGGAAACACCATATATTTT.

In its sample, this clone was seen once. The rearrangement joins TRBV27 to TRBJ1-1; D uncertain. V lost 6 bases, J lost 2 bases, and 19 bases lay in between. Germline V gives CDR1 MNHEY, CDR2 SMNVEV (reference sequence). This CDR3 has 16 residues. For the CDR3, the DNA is TGTGCCAGCAGATTCCTTACAGACGGCCTCAACACTGAAGCTTTCTTT. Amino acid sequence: CASRFLTDGLNTEAFF.

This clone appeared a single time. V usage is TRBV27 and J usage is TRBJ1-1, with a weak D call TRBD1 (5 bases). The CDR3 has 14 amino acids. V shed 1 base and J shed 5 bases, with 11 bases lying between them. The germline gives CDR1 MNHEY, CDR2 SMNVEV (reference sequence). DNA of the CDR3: TGTGCCAGCAGTTTATTCCAGGGTTCTACTGAAGCTTTCTTT. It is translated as CASSLFQGSTEAFF.

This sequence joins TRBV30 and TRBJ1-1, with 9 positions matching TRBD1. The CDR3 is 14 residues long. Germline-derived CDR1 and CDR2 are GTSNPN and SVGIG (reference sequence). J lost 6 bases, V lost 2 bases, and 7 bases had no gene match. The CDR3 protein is CAWSPGTGIAEAFF. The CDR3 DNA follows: TGTGCCTGGAGTCCAGGGACAGGGATCGCTGAAGCTTTCTTT. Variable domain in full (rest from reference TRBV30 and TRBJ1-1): SQTIHQWPATLVQPVGSPLSLECTVEGTSNPNLYWYRQAAGRGLQLLFYSVGIGQISSEVPQNLSASRPQDRQFILSSKKLLLSDSGFYLCAWSPGTGIAEAFFGQGTRLTVV.

The CDR3 spells CASSSGVALSIAFF. CDR3 DNA sequence: TGTGCCAGCAGCTCGGGGGTCGCACTATCTATAGCTTTCTTT. This rearrangement joins TRBV6-5 to TRBJ1-1; D may be TRBD1 (5 bases). Trimming shortened V by 6 bases and J by 10 bases, and 21 bases separated the two germline ends. The V gene's germline CDR1 is MNHEY and CDR2 SVGAGI. The CDR3 runs 14 residues.

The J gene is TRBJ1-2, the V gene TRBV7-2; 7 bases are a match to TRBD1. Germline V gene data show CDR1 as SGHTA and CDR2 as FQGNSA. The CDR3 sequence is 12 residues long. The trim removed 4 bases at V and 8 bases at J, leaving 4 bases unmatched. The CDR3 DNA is TGTGCCAGCAGCTCACAGGGGAGGGGCTACACCTTC. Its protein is CASSSQGRGYTF.

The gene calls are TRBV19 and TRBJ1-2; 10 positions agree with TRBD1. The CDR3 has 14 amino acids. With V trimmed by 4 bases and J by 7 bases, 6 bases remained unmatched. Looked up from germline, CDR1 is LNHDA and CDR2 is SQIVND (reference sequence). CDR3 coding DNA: TGTGCCAGTAGTACGGGACAGGGGCGGACTGGCTACACCTTC. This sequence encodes CASSTGQGRTGYTF.

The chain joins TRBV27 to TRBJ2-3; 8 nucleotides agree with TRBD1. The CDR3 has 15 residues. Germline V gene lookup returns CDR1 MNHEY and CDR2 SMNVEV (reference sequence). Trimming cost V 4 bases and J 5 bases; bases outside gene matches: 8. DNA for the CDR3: TGTGCCAGCAGTTATCAGGGGGCAAGCGGAGATACGCAGTATTTT. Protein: CASSYQGASGDTQYF.

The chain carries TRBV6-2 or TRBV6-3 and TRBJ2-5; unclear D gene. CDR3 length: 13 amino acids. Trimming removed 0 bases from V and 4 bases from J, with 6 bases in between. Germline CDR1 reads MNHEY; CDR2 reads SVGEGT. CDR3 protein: CASSYSSRETQYF. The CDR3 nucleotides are TGTGCCAGCAGTTACTCAAGCCGAGAGACCCAGTACTTC.

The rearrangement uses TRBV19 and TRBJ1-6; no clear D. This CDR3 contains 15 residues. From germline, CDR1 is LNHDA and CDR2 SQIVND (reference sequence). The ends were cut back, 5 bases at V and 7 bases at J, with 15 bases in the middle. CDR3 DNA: TGTGCCAGTAGTGTGACATGGGCCGAGAATTCACCCCTCCACTTT. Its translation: CASSVTWAENSPLHF.

The CDR3 loop is CASRPQGSGGLEQYF. In DNA, the CDR3 is TGTGCCAGCAGACCCCAGGGTAGCGGGGGTCTCGAGCAGTACTTC. J is TRBJ2-7 and V is TRBV7-2, with 9 bases matching TRBD2. Germline V CDR1 and CDR2: SGHTA, FQGNSA. With 6 bases clipped from V and 6 bases from J, the junction kept 12 bases outside the gene matches. The CDR3 spans 15 residues.

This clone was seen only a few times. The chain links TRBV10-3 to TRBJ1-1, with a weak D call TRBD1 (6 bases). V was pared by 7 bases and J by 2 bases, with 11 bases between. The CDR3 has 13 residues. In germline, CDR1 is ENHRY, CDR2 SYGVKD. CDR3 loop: CAINNRVNTEAFF. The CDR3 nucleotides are TGTGCCATCAACAACAGGGTAAACACTGAAGCTTTCTTT.

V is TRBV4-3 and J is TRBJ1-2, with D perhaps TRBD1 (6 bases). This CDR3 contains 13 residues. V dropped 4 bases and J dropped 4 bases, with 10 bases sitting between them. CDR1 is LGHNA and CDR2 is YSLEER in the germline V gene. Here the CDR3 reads CASSRDTFYGYTF. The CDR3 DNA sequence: TGCGCCAGCAGCCGGGACACCTTCTATGGCTACACCTTC.

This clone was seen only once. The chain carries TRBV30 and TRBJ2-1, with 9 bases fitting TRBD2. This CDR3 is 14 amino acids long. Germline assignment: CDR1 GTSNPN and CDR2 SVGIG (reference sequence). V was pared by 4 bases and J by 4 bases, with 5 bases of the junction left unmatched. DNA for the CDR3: TGTGCCTGGATGCGGGGGGGGCCTTACAATGAGCAGTTCTTC. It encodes CAWMRGGPYNEQFF.